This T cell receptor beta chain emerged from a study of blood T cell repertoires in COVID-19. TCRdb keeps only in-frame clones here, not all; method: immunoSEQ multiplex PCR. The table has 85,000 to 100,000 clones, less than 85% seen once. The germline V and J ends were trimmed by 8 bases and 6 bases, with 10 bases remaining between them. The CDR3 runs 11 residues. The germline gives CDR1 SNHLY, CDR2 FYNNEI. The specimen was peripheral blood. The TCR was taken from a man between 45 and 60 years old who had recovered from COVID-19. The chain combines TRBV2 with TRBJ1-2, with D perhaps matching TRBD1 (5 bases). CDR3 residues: CASPVGHGYTF. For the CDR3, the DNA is TGTGCCAGCCCTGTGGGGCATGGCTACACCTTC.